The source of this TCR beta chain is a study of blood T cell repertoires in COVID-19. In germline, CDR1 is MNHEY, CDR2 SVGAGI. This CDR3 spans 14 amino acids. Trimming removed 6 bases at V and 2 bases at J, with 14 bases between. The data were produced by immunoSEQ multiplex PCR, yet TCRdb's version contains in-frame clones alone and is incomplete. The sample records about 90,000 clones, around 87% being singletons. The rearrangement uses TRBV6-5 and TRBJ2-7; a weak D match, TRBD1 (6 bases). This receptor was taken from a human donor in a cohort sampled during active COVID-19. The material sequenced was peripheral blood. The CDR3 DNA reads TGTGCCAGCAGCGGGACGGGACACCCCTACGAGCAGTACTTC. Translating gives CASSGTGHPYEQYF.